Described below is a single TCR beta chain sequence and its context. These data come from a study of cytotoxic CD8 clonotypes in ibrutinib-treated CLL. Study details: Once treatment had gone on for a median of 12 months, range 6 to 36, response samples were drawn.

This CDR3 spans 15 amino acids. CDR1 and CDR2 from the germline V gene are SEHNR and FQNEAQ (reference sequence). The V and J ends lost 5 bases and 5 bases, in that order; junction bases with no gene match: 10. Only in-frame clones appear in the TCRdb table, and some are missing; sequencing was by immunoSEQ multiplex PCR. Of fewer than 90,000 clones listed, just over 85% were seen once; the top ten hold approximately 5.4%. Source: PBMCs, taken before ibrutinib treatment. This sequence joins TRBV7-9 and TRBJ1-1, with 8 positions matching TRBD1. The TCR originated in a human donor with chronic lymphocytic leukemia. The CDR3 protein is CASSRSQGAWTEAFF. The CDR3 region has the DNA TGTGCCAGCAGCCGTTCCCAGGGGGCGTGGACTGAAGCTTTCTTT.